The rows below give T cell receptor beta chains drawn from one sample of a study of human T cells and chemical hapten exposure. TCRdb re-derived calls from the RACE reads in MiXCR, one entry per CDR3 protein. The data contain tens of thousands of distinct CDR3 sequences, 9.5% to 12% of them singletons. The sequencing used whole blood, collected in connection with sensitization to the hapten diphenylcyclopropenone (DPC). Receptors originate from a woman between 50 and 59 years old with alopecia areata. Some clones in this sample may be carry-over from other donors' samples. Both conserved end residues are part of each CDR3. Size is omitted from some rows. Given values are once, few, many or a class for expanded clones.

CDR3: CSARDRIAGGLSYNEQFF
V: TRBV20-1
size: few
length: 18
J: TRBJ2-1

CDR3: CAISGLQGGTDTQYF
V: TRBV10-3
size: many
length: 15
J: TRBJ2-3

CDR3: CASSLPHSYTEAFF
V: TRBV7-2
size: NA
length: 14
J: TRBJ1-1

CDR3: CASKIGLTYEQYF
V: TRBV6-2/TRBV6-3
size: many
length: 13
J: TRBJ2-7

CDR3: CASSLGPTGHEQYF
V: TRBV7-7
size: NA
length: 14
J: TRBJ2-7

CDR3: CASSSQLAGKFF
V: TRBV28
size: few
length: 12
J: TRBJ2-1

CDR3: CSAMTFNEQFF
V: TRBV20-1
size: NA
length: 11
J: TRBJ2-1

CDR3: CASSQDSNSGNTIYF
V: TRBV18
size: NA
length: 15
J: TRBJ1-3

CDR3: CSTRDTEAFF
V: TRBV29-1
size: NA
length: 10
J: TRBJ1-1

CDR3: CASSLVQSYEQYF
V: TRBV7-8
size: many
length: 13
J: TRBJ2-7

CDR3: CSARDTGREGLLQPFF
V: TRBV20-1
size: many
length: 16
J: TRBJ2-1

CDR3: CASSRKPSGGASPSPTDTQYF
V: TRBV3-1
size: many
length: 21
J: TRBJ2-3

CDR3: CASSQREAFF
V: TRBV4-1
size: many
length: 10
J: TRBJ1-1

CDR3: CASSLSGVTEAFF
V: TRBV7-9
size: few
length: 13
J: TRBJ1-1

CDR3: CSATGPLAGGTDEQFF
V: TRBV20-1
size: NA
length: 16
J: TRBJ2-1

CDR3: CASSAKRVDTGELFF
V: TRBV5-1
size: NA
length: 15
J: TRBJ2-2

CDR3: CASMFSNEQFF
V: TRBV12-3/TRBV12-4
size: NA
length: 11
J: TRBJ2-1

CDR3: CASRAGFGSGNTIYF
V: TRBV27
size: NA
length: 15
J: TRBJ1-3

CDR3: CASSRRGYSNQPQHF
V: TRBV6-5
size: NA
length: 15
J: TRBJ1-5